These 18 T cell receptor beta chains were all obtained from the same sample, sequenced in a study of cytomegalovirus exposure and HLA in healthy donors. The primer mix had 60 Vbeta and 13 Jbeta primers. Repertoires were generated with immunoSEQ multiplex PCR, while TCRdb's copy carries only in-frame clones and drops some. The table records around 150,000 clones, 80% of them present only once. Material for sequencing was PBMCs. All receptors come from a man aged 18-30 years in good health and CMV-seropositive.

The chain links TRBV5-1 to TRBJ1-4; weak D call: TRBD1 (5 bases). The CDR3 sequence is 16 residues long. V lost 4 bases and J 0 bases, leaving 13 bases between the germline ends. The germline V gene has CDR1 SGHRS and CDR2 YFSETQ. The CDR3 sequence: CASSPAGGATNEKLFF. The CDR3 nucleotides read TGCGCCAGCAGCCCCGCGGGGGGGGCAACTAATGAAAAACTGTTTTTT. The full variable domain, in which reference TRBV5-1 and TRBJ1-4 provide the parts outside the CDR3, is KAGVTQTPRYLIKTRGQQVTLSCSPISGHRSVSWYQQTPGQGLQFLFEYFSETQRNKGNFPGRFSGRQFSNSRSEMNVSTLELGDSALYLCASSPAGGATNEKLFFGSGTQLSVL.

CDR3 nucleotides: TGTGCCATCAGTGGACAGGGAGACATTCAGTACTTC. As protein: CAISGQGDIQYF. V is TRBV10-3 and J is TRBJ2-4, with TRBD1 identical over 7 bases. CDR3 length: 12 residues. In germline, CDR1 is ENHRY, CDR2 SYGVKD. With 4 bases clipped from V and 8 bases from J, the junction kept 2 bases outside the gene matches.

The chain has TRBV12-5 and TRBJ1-3; D call uncertain. Trimming cost V 1 base and J 8 bases, with 12 bases left between them. This CDR3 comprises 14 residues. CDR1 is LGHNT and CDR2 is FRNRAP in the germline V gene. Written as DNA, the CDR3 is TGTGCTAGTGGTTTGGACGGGATACCAGACACCATATATTTT. It yields the protein CASGLDGIPDTIYF. The full variable domain, its missing parts supplied by reference TRBV12-5 and TRBJ1-3, is DARVTQTPRHKVTEMGQEVTMRCQPILGHNTVFWYRQTMMQGLELLAYFRNRAPLDDSGMPKDRFSAEMPDATLATLKIQPSEPRDSAVYFCASGLDGIPDTIYFGEGSWLTVV.

The chain has TRBV5-1 and TRBJ2-7, with D perhaps TRBD1 (6 bases). Germline CDR1 and CDR2: SGHRS and YFSETQ. Trimming shortened V by 0 bases and J by 5 bases, and 12 bases separated the two germline ends. CDR3 length: 14 amino acids. The CDR3 region has the DNA TGCGCCAGCAGCTTGGCAGGGGCAGTCCACGAGCAGTACTTC. Encoded protein: CASSLAGAVHEQYF.

This rearrangement joins TRBV30 to TRBJ2-7, with 7 bases identical to TRBD1. The CDR3 contains 13 residues. With 2 bases clipped from V and 0 bases from J, the junction kept 1 base outside the gene matches. Germline values: CDR1 GTSNPN, CDR2 SVGIG (reference sequence). The CDR3 DNA is TGTGCCTGGAGTTCAGGGGGCTCCTACGAGCAGTACTTC. It codes for CAWSSGGSYEQYF.

The rearrangement joins TRBV11-2 to TRBJ2-6, with D perhaps matching TRBD1 (6 bases). Germline V lookup: CDR1 SGHAT, CDR2 FQNNGV. The CDR3 sequence is 17 residues long. The V end was cut by 3 bases, the J end by 0 bases, with 12 bases between. The DNA of the CDR3 is TGTGCCAGCAGCTTCTCCGGACAGCCCTCTGGGGCCAACGTCCTGACTTTC. Protein sequence: CASSFSGQPSGANVLTF. Based on the CDR3 plus reference TRBV11-2 and TRBJ2-6, the full variable domain is EAGVAQSPRYKIIEKRQSVAFWCNPISGHATLYWYQQILGQGPKLLIQFQNNGVVDDSQLPKDRFSAERLKGVDSTLKIQPAKLEDSAVYLCASSFSGQPSGANVLTFGAGSRLTVL.

The rearrangement joins TRBV5-1 to TRBJ1-5, with 7 bases matching TRBD1. This CDR3 has 15 amino acids. Per the germline V gene, CDR1 is SGHRS and CDR2 is YFSETQ. Trimming at V came to 4 bases and at J to 7 bases, leaving 11 bases not matched to a gene. This chain's CDR3 is CASSIDTGAGQPQHF. Written as DNA, the CDR3 is TGCGCCAGCAGCATAGATACAGGGGCTGGGCAGCCCCAGCATTTT.

This clone was detected only a few times. V gene TRBV4-3 combines with J gene TRBJ2-1; 7 bases agree with TRBD1. The germline gives CDR1 LGHNA, CDR2 YSLEER. V was clipped by 1 base and J by 8 bases; unmatched bases: 5. There are 14 residues in the CDR3. CDR3 sequence (DNA): TGCGCCAGCAGCCAAGGAGGGGGCCGTGATGAGCAGTTCTTC. This gives the protein CASSQGGGRDEQFF.

V usage is TRBV13 and J usage is TRBJ2-5; 12 bases are shared with TRBD2. The CDR3 loop spans 15 amino acids. Germline V gives CDR1 PRHDT, CDR2 FYEKMQ (reference sequence). The V gene end was trimmed by 6 bases and the J gene end by 4 bases; junction bases not matched to a gene: 6. CDR3: CASRMLAGGGETQYF. The CDR3, as DNA: TGTGCCAGCAGAATGCTAGCGGGGGGGGGAGAGACCCAGTACTTC.

V gene TRBV7-8 combines with J gene TRBJ1-3, with 11 bases that match TRBD1. V lost 7 bases and J lost 5; bases outside the gene matches: 7. The CDR3 is 15 residues long. Germline CDR1 SGHVS, CDR2 FQNEAQ. DNA for the CDR3: TGTGCCAGCACAAAGGACAGGGGGCTGAGAAACACCATATATTTT. It specifies CASTKDRGLRNTIYF.

Comment on this clone: At one end, the junction sequence differs from germline, possibly due to a read error. The chain's CDR3 is CASSLLAHGKNSQYF. The CDR3 nucleotides are TGTGCCAGCAGCTTGTTGGCACATGGCAAAAACAGTCAGTACTTC. The chain is built from TRBV5-6 and TRBJ2-4; D is uncertain. CDR1 is SGHDT, CDR2 YYEEEE, per germline. The CDR3 consists of 15 residues.

This chain links TRBV7-3 with TRBJ2-2, with 9 bases aligning to TRBD2. The CDR3 loop spans 15 amino acids. J was trimmed by 8 bases and V by 1 base; bases with no gene match: 5. CDR1 is SGHTA, CDR2 FQGTGA, per germline. This chain's CDR3 is CASSLSGGAEGELFF. CDR3 sequence (DNA): TGTGCCAGCAGCTTAAGCGGGGGGGCAGAAGGGGAGCTGTTTTTT.

This chain uses TRBV5-6 with TRBJ2-7; D perhaps matches TRBD2 (7 bases). Germline V gene lookup returns CDR1 SGHDT and CDR2 YYEEEE. Trimming left V 10 bases short and J 7 bases short, with 24 bases between. The CDR3 loop spans 14 amino acids. The CDR3 is CAREVQGIVWEQYF. The CDR3 DNA sequence: TGTGCCCGGGAGGTGCAGGGGATAGTTTGGGAGCAGTACTTC.

The chain combines TRBV11-2 with TRBJ2-3; tentative D call: TRBD1 (6 bases). Germline CDR1 reads SGHAT; CDR2 reads FQNNGV. This CDR3 region has 13 residues. V lost 3 bases and J 7 bases, leaving 11 bases between the germline ends. DNA of the CDR3: TGTGCCAGCAGCTTGGGGACAAGAAATACGCAGTATTTT. This translates into CASSLGTRNTQYF.

CDR3 protein: CASSSLSLDSSDYNSPLHF. The CDR3 region has the DNA TGTGCCAGCAGCTCCCTCTCCTTAGACAGCAGCGACTATAATTCACCCCTCCACTTT. The chain carries TRBV11-2 and TRBJ1-6, with D perhaps TRBD1 (5 bases). V gave up 4 bases and J gave up 3 bases, with 22 bases separating them. The germline V gene has CDR1 SGHAT and CDR2 FQNNGV. The CDR3 loop spans 19 amino acids. The whole variable domain, filled in from reference TRBV11-2 and TRBJ1-6, reads EAGVAQSPRYKIIEKRQSVAFWCNPISGHATLYWYQQILGQGPKLLIQFQNNGVVDDSQLPKDRFSAERLKGVDSTLKIQPAKLEDSAVYLCASSSLSLDSSDYNSPLHFGNGTRLTVT.

CDR3 sequence: CASSTGPGQVYNEQFF. For the CDR3, the DNA is TGTGCCAGCAGCACCGGACCGGGACAGGTATACAATGAGCAGTTCTTC. This rearrangement joins TRBV7-8 to TRBJ2-1; 8 nucleotides match TRBD1. Per germline, CDR1 SGHVS and CDR2 FQNEAQ. CDR3 size: 16 residues. V was clipped by 5 bases and J by 4 bases; unmatched bases: 10. Full variable domain (rest looked up from reference TRBV7-8 and TRBJ2-1): GAGVSQSPRYKVAKRGQDVALRCDPISGHVSLFWYQQALGQGPEFLTYFQNEAQLDKSGLPSDRFFAERPEGSVSTLKIQRTQQEDSAVYLCASSTGPGQVYNEQFFGPGTRLTVL.

This chain connects TRBV4-3 to TRBJ1-2; no clear D gene. CDR3 length: 16 residues. Trimming removed 4 bases at V and 5 bases at J, with 20 bases between. CDR1 LGHNA and CDR2 YSLEER come from the germline V gene. CDR3 amino acids: CASSPKWGEAGYGYTF. CDR3 DNA: TGCGCCAGCAGCCCGAAATGGGGTGAAGCGGGGTATGGCTACACCTTC.

The chain is built from TRBV11-2 and TRBJ1-5; 8 positions match TRBD1. Trimming at V came to 5 bases and at J to 6 bases, leaving 9 bases not matched to a gene. In germline, CDR1 is SGHAT, CDR2 FQNNGV. The CDR3 is 15 amino acids. The chain's CDR3 is CASSQDRVDTQPQHF. In DNA, the CDR3 is TGTGCCAGCAGCCAGGACAGGGTAGACACTCAGCCCCAGCATTTT.